This passage covers 21 T cell receptor beta chains from one sample sequenced in a study of immune characterization of retroperitoneal liposarcoma. TCRdb reprocessed the PCR reads via MiXCR and lists one record per CDR3 protein. There are about 11,000 distinct CDR3 sequences in the sample; 20% to 25% occur only once, and 8% to 9.5% lies in the top ten. Sequenced: blood. All receptors come from a female donor with retroperitoneal liposarcoma.

V gene TRBV20-1 combines with J gene TRBJ1-1; D remains unclear. The V and J ends lost 6 bases and 0 bases respectively, with 14 bases between them. Per germline, CDR1 DFQATT and CDR2 SNEGSKA (reference sequence). CDR3 length: 14 residues. The CDR3 coding sequence is TGCAGTGCAACGGCTGTCAGCATGAACACTGAAGCTTTCTTT. This codes for CSATAVSMNTEAFF.

By proportion, this clonotype is medium-sized. The J gene is TRBJ2-1, the V gene TRBV12-3 or TRBV12-4, with 10 bases that match TRBD1. The CDR3 has 15 residues. The junction had 1 base not matched to a gene; V was cut back by 1 base and J by 4 bases. The CDR3 DNA reads as TGTGCCAGCAGTTTAGGGACAGGGGGTTACAATGAGCAGTTCTTC. It translates to CASSLGTGGYNEQFF.

This CDR3 is CSAYRTSGSRETQYF. CDR3 nucleotides: TGCAGTGCTTATAGGACTAGCGGGAGTCGGGAGACCCAGTACTTC. The V gene is TRBV20-1, the J gene TRBJ2-5; 13 nucleotides agree with TRBD2. The J segment lost 5 bases and the V segment lost 5 bases, leaving 8 bases of the junction unmatched. The CDR3 totals 15 residues. From germline, CDR1 is DFQATT and CDR2 SNEGSKA (reference sequence).

The chain joins TRBV12-5 to TRBJ2-5; 9 positions agree with TRBD1. The J call is uncertain, as TRBJ2-7 better fits the DNA end. The CDR3 length is 15 residues. Germline-derived CDR1 and CDR2 are LGHNT and FRNRAP. This CDR3 reads CASGSSGTGFHEQYF. Written as DNA, the CDR3 is TGTGCTAGTGGTTCGTCCGGGACAGGGTTCCACGAGCAGTACTTC.

By sample fraction, this clonotype is medium-sized. The chain couples TRBV6-5 to TRBJ2-2, with 8 bases fitting TRBD2. The CDR3 length is 17 residues. Trimming at V came to 0 bases and at J to 6 bases, leaving 9 bases not matched to a gene. Germline assignment: CDR1 MNHEY and CDR2 SVGAGI. The CDR3 nucleotides are TGTGCCAGCAGTTACTCGGAGAGCAGGGGACTAGCCGGGGAGCTGTTTTTT. Its protein is CASSYSESRGLAGELFF.

This clonotype was seen ten or more times. A read error may be the cause here, since a much bigger clone is one base away. The chain joins TRBV12-3 or TRBV12-4 to TRBJ2-5; no firm D call. V was cut by 3 bases and J by 11 bases, with 16 bases left in between. CDR3 size: 13 residues. The CDR3 is CASSFGLRNEQYF. The CDR3, as DNA: TGTGCCAGCAGTTTTGGTTTGCGTAATGAGCAGTACTTC.

This chain connects TRBV12-3 or TRBV12-4 to TRBJ2-3; D remains unclear. Trimming shortened V by 3 bases and J by 5 bases, and 6 bases separated the two germline ends. The CDR3 is 12 residues long. The CDR3 here is CASSFGVDTQYF. CDR3 nucleotide sequence: TGTGCCAGCAGTTTTGGAGTAGATACGCAGTATTTT.

As concerns this clonotype: A much larger clone lies a single base off, so this may be a read error. CDR3 region: CASSGNGQDQETQFF. The CDR3 DNA follows: TGTGCCAGCAGTGGAAACGGACAGGACCAAGAGACCCAGTTCTTC. The chain joins TRBV6-6 to TRBJ2-1; 7 bases line up with TRBD1. V was pared by 5 bases and J by 13 bases, with 17 bases of the junction left unmatched. The germline V gene has CDR1 MNHNY and CDR2 SVGAGI (reference sequence). The CDR3 is made up of 15 amino acids.

This clonotype was detected only a few times. The CDR3 reads CASSRQGNTEAFF. The CDR3 DNA reads as TGTGCCAGCAGTCGACAGGGGAACACTGAAGCTTTCTTT. The chain joins TRBV6-5 to TRBJ1-1, with 7 bases aligning to TRBD1. This CDR3 comprises 13 residues. Germline V gives CDR1 MNHEY, CDR2 SVGAGI. After removal of 5 bases from V and 1 base from J, the junction contained 1 base not matched to a gene.

The rearrangement uses TRBV7-2 and TRBJ2-3; D remains ambiguous. Germline CDR1 and CDR2: SGHTA and FQGNSA. V was cut by 1 base and J by 3 bases, with 8 bases left in between. This CDR3 spans 14 amino acids. The CDR3 here is CASSLVAGTDTQYF. The DNA for the CDR3 is TGTGCCAGCAGCTTAGTAGCCGGGACAGATACGCAGTATTTT.

This clonotype is deemed medium-sized. The CDR3 spells CASSMGGTYNEQFF. The CDR3, as DNA: TGTGCCAGCTCGATGGGGGGCACTTACAATGAGCAGTTCTTC. The V and J genes are TRBV6-2 or TRBV6-3 and TRBJ2-1; possibly TRBD1 or TRBD2 for D (6 bases each). Germline CDR1 reads MNHEY; CDR2 reads SVGEGT. The V end lost 8 bases, the J end lost 4 bases, and 15 bases lay between the germline ends. CDR3 length equals 14 residues.

This clonotype has ten or more counts. The V call is TRBV12-3 or TRBV12-4, the J call TRBJ2-1, with 12 positions matching TRBD2. The V segment lost 4 bases and the J segment 7 bases; nucleotides outside the gene matches: 11. This CDR3 contains 17 residues. In nucleotides, the CDR3 is TGTGCCAGCAGTTCCGAACGTCCCGGGACTAGCGGGAATGAGCAGTTCTTC. Translated, it gives CASSSERPGTSGNEQFF.

This clonotype was detected only a few times. V and J are TRBV11-3 and TRBJ2-2; D unclear. Trimming removed 5 bases at V and 8 bases at J, with 6 bases between. The CDR3 consists of 11 residues. Germline V lookup: CDR1 SGHNT, CDR2 YENEEA. CDR3 bases: TGTGCCAGCAGCCCCGGGGGGGAGCTGTTTTTT. Amino acids: CASSPGGELFF. The full variable domain, rest sourced from reference TRBV11-3 and TRBJ2-2, is EAGVVQSPRYKIIEKKQPVAFWCNPISGHNTLYWYLQNLGQGPELLIRYENEEAVDDSQLPKDRFSAERLKGVDSTLKIQPAELGDSAVYLCASSPGGELFFGEGSRLTVL.

The V and J genes are TRBV4-3 and TRBJ2-1; 12 positions agree with TRBD2. The J call could be wrong; TRBJ2-7 is a better fit for the DNA end. The CDR3 loop spans 15 amino acids. Germline V lookup: CDR1 LGHNA, CDR2 YSLEER. Written as DNA, the CDR3 is TGCGCCAGCAGCCAATCACTAGCGGGAGGAAGCGAGCAGTACTTC. The encoded protein is CASSQSLAGGSEQYF.

CDR3 in DNA: TGTGCCAGCAGTCCGGGACAGGGTCCAGATACGCAGTATTTT. As protein: CASSPGQGPDTQYF. This chain connects TRBV6-4 to TRBJ2-3, with 9 nucleotides matching TRBD1. Germline-derived CDR1 and CDR2 are MRHNA and SNTAGT. The ends lost 5 bases at V and 4 bases at J; junction bases unmatched: 4. CDR3 length: 14 residues.

Ten or more counts support this clonotype. The CDR3 region has the DNA TGTGCCAGCAGTTCCTCGAGACAGGGGAGCTATGGCTACACCTTC. Protein product: CASSSSRQGSYGYTF. The chain couples TRBV6-5 to TRBJ1-2, with 8 positions matching TRBD1. CDR3 size: 15 residues. With 4 bases clipped from V and 4 bases from J, the junction kept 8 bases outside the gene matches. In germline, CDR1 is MNHEY, CDR2 SVGAGI.

This clonotype is deemed medium-sized. The chain employs TRBV25-1 and TRBJ2-5; either TRBD1 or TRBD2 may supply D (5 bases each). CDR1 is MGHDK, CDR2 SYGVNS, per germline. The germline V and J ends were trimmed by 6 bases and 3 bases, with 14 bases remaining between them. This CDR3 has 14 amino acids. CDR3 bases: TGTGCCAGCAGCCCAACCGGGACGGAAGAGACCCAGTACTTC. This sequence encodes CASSPTGTEETQYF. Based on the CDR3 plus reference TRBV25-1 and TRBJ2-5, the full variable domain is EADIYQTPRYLVIGTGKKITLECSQTMGHDKMYWYQQDPGMELHLIHYSYGVNSTEKGDLSSESTVSRIRTEHFPLTLESARPSHTSQYLCASSPTGTEETQYFGPGTRLLVL.

This chain joins TRBV27 and TRBJ2-7, with 7 bases identical to TRBD1. Germline V gene data show CDR1 as MNHEY and CDR2 as SMNVEV (reference sequence). CDR3 length equals 13 residues. V was pared by 4 bases and J by 11 bases, with 11 bases of the junction left unmatched. In nucleotides, the CDR3 is TGTGCCAGCAGTTCTACCCAGAGGGGGCCGGAGTACTTC. Translating gives CASSSTQRGPEYF.

By sample fraction, this clonotype is medium-sized (0.01 to 0.1%). This chain connects TRBV11-3 to TRBJ2-5, with 9 bases aligning to TRBD1. The DNA matches TRBJ2-7 better at its end, which makes the J call doubtful. The CDR3 contains 15 residues. Germline V gene lookup returns CDR1 SGHNT and CDR2 YENEEA. In DNA, the CDR3 is TGTGCCAGCACCTCGAGGACAGGGGAGACCTACGAGCAGTACTTC. It yields the protein CASTSRTGETYEQYF.

Notes on this clonotype: A much bigger clone sits one base away, suggesting this may be a read error. CDR3 sequence reads: CASSQGPPGYTQYF. As DNA, the CDR3 is TGTGCCAGCAGTCAGGGACCCCCGGGATACACTCAGTACTTC. V is TRBV12-3 or TRBV12-4 and J is TRBJ2-4; D may be TRBD1 or TRBD2 (5 bases each). This CDR3 comprises 14 residues. V lost 5 bases, J lost 12 bases, and 20 bases lay in between.

This rearrangement joins TRBV20-1 to TRBJ2-1; TRBD2 is a possible D gene (7 bases). The CDR3 has 15 residues. The germline V and J ends were trimmed by 1 base and 2 bases, with 12 bases remaining between them. Germline V gene data show CDR1 as DFQATT and CDR2 as SNEGSKA (reference sequence). The CDR3 region has the DNA TGCAGTGCTAGAGTAAGGGGGGGGCCCTACAATGAGCAGTTCTTC. This sequence encodes CSARVRGGPYNEQFF.